This T cell receptor beta chain was found in a study of identical twins (TCRdb year 2016). Regarding the research as a whole: To test whether fetal clonotypes persist, this study deep-sequenced TCR alpha and beta repertoires from monozygotic twins, from unrelated adults of various ages, and from cord blood. To rule out contamination, replicate twin experiments were performed at different times with different library preparation protocols.

The full study reports these points: Zero-insertion analyses could be partly confounded by invariant T cells such as MAIT and iNKT, although diverse VJ usage argued against such confounding for most clonotypes. In monozygotic twins, recombination models systematically underestimated out-of-frame TCR alpha sharing, but the models matched the sharing seen between unrelated individuals. Conclusions relied on cross-sectional statistical analysis, since the same donors could not be followed over many years. Compared with coincidental sharing between unrelated individuals, out-of-frame TCR alpha sequences shared between twins showed an excess of sequences with low generation probability. Abundant cord blood beta clonotypes had fewer insertions, young adult naive repertoires showed a similar but weaker trend, and memory repertoires showed no such trend. Excess twin sharing in beta out-of-frame sequences was weaker because fewer shared sequences lowered the signal-to-noise ratio.

Per the germline V gene (reference sequence), DFQATT is the CDR1 and SNEGSKA is the CDR2. The V and J ends are trimmed by 7 bases and 5 bases, leaving 17 bases between them. The cysteine opens and the phenylalanine closes a CDR3 of 13 amino acids. CDR3 DNA only is kept here, 39 bases in frame from base 1. Every donor was a healthy Caucasian. Three pairs of female monozygotic twins, all aged about 18 to 30 years, were included in the twin cohort. Positive isolation kits from Invitrogen were used to isolate CD4+ and CD8+ T cell populations. The library was prepared using 5' RACE. Sequencing instrument: Illumina HiSeq 2000. A universal primer binding site was added through template switching, and the final cDNA carried a unique molecular identifier so that TCR cDNA molecules could be counted accurately. Specific primers in the conserved constant-segment region were used to synthesize first-strand cDNA for TCR alpha and beta chains. To control for contamination, every cDNA library was double barcoded, receiving both a SMART-Mk sample barcode and Illumina barcodes. TruSeq adapter sequences, together with Illumina sample barcodes, were added in two successive PCR steps. TCR alpha and beta cDNA libraries were sequenced on the Illumina HiSeq platform with custom primers. Processing in the source paper ran as follows. Unique molecular identifiers were extracted from raw reads with MiGEC, and CDR3 positions were determined with MiXCR. For each individual, recombination models were inferred using an EM algorithm with the repgenHMM and IGoR tools. The analysis of shared clonotypes was done with the tcR package in R, with sharing normalized by the product of cloneset sizes. Out-of-frame nonproductive sequences were analyzed to study raw recombination free of thymic and clonal selection effects. TCRdb trimmed the raw reads at Q25, called clones with MiXCR and kept productive beta chains. Under each unique CDR3 protein, matching rows form one entry showing the most common genes and DNA. Clone size and V and J calls follow TCRdb, not the original study. The sample data list over 500,000 distinct CDR3 sequences, and 22% of these were observed just once. The biggest ten clones account for around 0.91% of the sample.

As concerns this clonotype: Its antigen is not yet known. Base qualities are not provided; no much larger clone lies one nucleotide away.

These data were also reused for a study on T cells expressing NK-cell markers. The second study reports: In sorted CD3+CD56+NKG2C+, CD3+CD56+NKG2C- and CD3+CD56-NKG2C+ T-cell subsets from eight or nine donors, TCR beta-chain repertoires were profiled. Of the eight sequenced donors, seven were found to be HCMV-seropositive and one was found to be HCMV-seronegative. In several experiments an anti-gammadeltaTCR antibody was added to restrict sorting to alphabetaTCR-expressing T cells. For roughly six donors, the dominant CD3+CD56+NKG2C+ clonotypes were among the top 10 CD8+ clonotypes and accounted for about 1.0-7.0% of CD8+ T cells. Those dominant clonotypes were again the most abundant among CD3+CD56-NKG2C+ cells in a few donors, at about 28.3-60.1%. Whether the expanded NKG2C-expressing T cell clones were specific for HCMV antigens remained unclear. All eight donors whose samples were sequenced were randomly selected healthy volunteers, three of them men and five women. To determine HCMV serostatus, a commercial ELISA kit was used to detect HCMV-specific IgG in serum. Reads were demultiplexed and grouped by UMI with MIGEC, and clonotypes were assembled and quantified with MiTCR. To exclude erroneous sequences, any TCR cDNA sequence not supported by at least two reads was discarded. The tcR package was used for downstream repertoire analysis, and clonotypes were matched across fractions by CDR3 nucleotide sequence plus V segment. VDJmatch was used to annotate antigen specificity against VDJdb, with one amino acid substitution allowed in CDR3.

The chain employs TRBV20-1 and TRBJ1-2; D gene: possibly TRBD1, on 6 matching bases. The specimen was CD4+ T cells sorted from blood. The TCR comes from a woman younger than 30 in good health. CDR3 region: CSVIGQSFYGYTF. The sequenced DNA: TGCAGTGTTATTGGACAGTCGTTTTATGGCTACACCTTC.